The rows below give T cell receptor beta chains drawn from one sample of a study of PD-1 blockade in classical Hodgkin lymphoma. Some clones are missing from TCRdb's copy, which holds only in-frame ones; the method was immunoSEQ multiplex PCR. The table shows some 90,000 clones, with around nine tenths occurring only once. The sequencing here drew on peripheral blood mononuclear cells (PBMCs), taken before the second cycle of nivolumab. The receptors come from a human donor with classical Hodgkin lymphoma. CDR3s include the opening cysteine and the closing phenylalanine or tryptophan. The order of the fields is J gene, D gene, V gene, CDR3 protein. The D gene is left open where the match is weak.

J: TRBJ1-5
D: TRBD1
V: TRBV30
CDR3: CAWSVGGQGEFQPQHF

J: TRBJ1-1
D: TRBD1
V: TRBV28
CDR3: CASSTGVAEAFF

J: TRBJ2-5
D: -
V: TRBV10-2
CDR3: CASRDLPETQYF

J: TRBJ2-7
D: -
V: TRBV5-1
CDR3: CASSLAGGNEQYF

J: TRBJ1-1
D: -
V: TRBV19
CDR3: CASREAGPHTEAFF

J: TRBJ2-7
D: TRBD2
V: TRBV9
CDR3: CASSVGAGGGQYF

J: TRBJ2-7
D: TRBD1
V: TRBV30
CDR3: CAWSLQGRSYEQYF

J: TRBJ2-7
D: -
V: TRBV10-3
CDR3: CAASAGLGRSEQYF

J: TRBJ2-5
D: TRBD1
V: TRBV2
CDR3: CASTWRLLRTGRETQYF

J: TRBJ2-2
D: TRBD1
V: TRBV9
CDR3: CASSVATWDRGLGNTGELFF

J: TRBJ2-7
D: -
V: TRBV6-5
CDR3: CASSYGILGEQYF

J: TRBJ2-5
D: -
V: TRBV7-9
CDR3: CASSFAPARETQYF